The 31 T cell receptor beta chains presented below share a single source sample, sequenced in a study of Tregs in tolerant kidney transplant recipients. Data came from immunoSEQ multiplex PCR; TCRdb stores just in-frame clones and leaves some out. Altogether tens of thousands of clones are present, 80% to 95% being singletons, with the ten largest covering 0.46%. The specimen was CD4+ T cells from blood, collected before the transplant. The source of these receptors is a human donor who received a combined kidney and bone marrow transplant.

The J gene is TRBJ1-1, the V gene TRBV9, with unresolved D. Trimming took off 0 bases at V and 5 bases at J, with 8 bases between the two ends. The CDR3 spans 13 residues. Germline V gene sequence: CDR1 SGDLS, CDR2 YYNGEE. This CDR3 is CASSVDVSTEAFF. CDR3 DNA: TGTGCCAGCAGCGTAGATGTTAGTACTGAAGCTTTCTTT.

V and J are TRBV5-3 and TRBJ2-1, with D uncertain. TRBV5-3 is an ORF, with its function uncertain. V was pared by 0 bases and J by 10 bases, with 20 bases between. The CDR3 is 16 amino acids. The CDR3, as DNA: TGTGCCAGAAGCTTGGGAGGCGCTTTGATAGGAGTGGAGCAGTTCTTC. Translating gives CARSLGGALIGVEQFF.

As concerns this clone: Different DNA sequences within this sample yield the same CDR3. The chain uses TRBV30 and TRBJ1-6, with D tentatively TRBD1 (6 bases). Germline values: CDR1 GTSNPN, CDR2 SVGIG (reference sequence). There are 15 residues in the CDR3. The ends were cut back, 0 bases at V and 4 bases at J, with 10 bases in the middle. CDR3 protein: CAWSVSTGYNSPLHF. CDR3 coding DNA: TGTGCCTGGAGTGTATCGACAGGTTATAATTCACCCCTCCACTTT.

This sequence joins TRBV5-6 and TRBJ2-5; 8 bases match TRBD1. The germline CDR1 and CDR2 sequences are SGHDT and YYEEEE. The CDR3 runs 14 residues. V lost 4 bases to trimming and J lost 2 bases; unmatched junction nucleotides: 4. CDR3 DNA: TGTGCCAGCAGCACTGGACAGGGTCAAGAGACCCAGTACTTC. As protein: CASSTGQGQETQYF.

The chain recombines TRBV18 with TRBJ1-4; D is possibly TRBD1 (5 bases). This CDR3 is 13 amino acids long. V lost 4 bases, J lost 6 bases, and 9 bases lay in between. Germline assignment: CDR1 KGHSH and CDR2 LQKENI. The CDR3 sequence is CASSRGLDEKLFF. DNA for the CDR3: TGTGCCAGCTCACGGGGCTTGGATGAAAAACTGTTTTTT.

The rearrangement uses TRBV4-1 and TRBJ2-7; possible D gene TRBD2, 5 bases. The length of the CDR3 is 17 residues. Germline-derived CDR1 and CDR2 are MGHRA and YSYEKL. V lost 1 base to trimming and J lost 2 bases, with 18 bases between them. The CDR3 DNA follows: TGCGCCAGCAGCCAAGCCCTTAGACTATCGGGCACCTACGAGCAGTACTTC. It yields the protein CASSQALRLSGTYEQYF.

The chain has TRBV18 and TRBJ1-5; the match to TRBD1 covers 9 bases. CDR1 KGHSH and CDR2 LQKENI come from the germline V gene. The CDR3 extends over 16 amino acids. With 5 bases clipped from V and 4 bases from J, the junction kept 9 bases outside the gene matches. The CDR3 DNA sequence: TGTGCCAGCTCAAATCCGGGACAGGGTATGAATCAGCCCCAGCATTTT. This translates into CASSNPGQGMNQPQHF.

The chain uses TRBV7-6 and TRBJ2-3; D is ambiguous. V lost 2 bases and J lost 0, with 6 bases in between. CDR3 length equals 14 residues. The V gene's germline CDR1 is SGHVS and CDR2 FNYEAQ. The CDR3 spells CASSLTQSTDTQYF. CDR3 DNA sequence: TGTGCCAGCAGCTTAACACAAAGCACAGATACGCAGTATTTT.

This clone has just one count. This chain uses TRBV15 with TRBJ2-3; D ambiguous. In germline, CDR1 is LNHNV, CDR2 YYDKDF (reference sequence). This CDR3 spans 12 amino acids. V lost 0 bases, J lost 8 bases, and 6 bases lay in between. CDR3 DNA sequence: TGTGCCACCAGCAGAGATCGCGGTACGCAGTATTTT. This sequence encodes CATSRDRGTQYF.

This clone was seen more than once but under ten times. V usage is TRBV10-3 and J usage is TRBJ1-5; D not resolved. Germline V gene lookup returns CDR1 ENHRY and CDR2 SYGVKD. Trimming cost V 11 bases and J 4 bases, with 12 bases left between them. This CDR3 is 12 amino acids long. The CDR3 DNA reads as TGTGCCTCAGCAGGATTTAATCAGCCCCAGCATTTT. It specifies CASAGFNQPQHF.

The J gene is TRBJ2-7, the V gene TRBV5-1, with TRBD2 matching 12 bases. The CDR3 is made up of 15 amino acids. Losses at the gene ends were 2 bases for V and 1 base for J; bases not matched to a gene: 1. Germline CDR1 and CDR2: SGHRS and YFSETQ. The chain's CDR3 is CASSFGLAGSYEQYF. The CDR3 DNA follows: TGCGCCAGCAGCTTTGGACTAGCGGGGTCCTACGAGCAGTACTTC.

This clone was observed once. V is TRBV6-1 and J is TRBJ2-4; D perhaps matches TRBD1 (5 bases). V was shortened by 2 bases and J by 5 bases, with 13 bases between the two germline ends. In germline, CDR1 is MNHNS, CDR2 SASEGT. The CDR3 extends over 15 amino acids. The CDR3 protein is CASSESLGVENIQYF. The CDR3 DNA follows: TGTGCCAGCAGTGAAAGTCTAGGGGTTGAAAACATTCAGTACTTC.

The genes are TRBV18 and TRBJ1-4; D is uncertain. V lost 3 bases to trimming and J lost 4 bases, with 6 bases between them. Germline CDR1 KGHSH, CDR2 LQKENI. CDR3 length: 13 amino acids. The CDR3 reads CASSPPNNEKLFF. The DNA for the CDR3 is TGTGCCAGCTCACCCCCAAATAATGAAAAACTGTTTTTT.

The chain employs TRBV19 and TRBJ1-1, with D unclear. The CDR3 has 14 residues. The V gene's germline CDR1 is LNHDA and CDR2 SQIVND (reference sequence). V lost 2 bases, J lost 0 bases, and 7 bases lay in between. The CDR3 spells CASSIIEMNTEAFF. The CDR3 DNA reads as TGTGCCAGTAGTATAATAGAGATGAACACTGAAGCTTTCTTT.

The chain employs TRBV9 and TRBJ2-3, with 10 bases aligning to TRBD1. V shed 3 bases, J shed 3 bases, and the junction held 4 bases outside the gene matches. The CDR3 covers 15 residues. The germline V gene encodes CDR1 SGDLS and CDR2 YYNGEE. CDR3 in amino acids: CASSADRGLTDTQYF. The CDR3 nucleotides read TGTGCCAGCAGCGCCGACAGGGGGCTAACAGATACGCAGTATTTT.

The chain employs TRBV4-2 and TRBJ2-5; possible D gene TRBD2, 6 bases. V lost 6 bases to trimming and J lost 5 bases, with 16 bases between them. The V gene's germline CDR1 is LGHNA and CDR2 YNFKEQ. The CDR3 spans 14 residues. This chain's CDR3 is CASSTSREGETQYF. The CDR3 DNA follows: TGTGCCAGCAGTACTAGCAGGGAAGGTGAGACCCAGTACTTC.

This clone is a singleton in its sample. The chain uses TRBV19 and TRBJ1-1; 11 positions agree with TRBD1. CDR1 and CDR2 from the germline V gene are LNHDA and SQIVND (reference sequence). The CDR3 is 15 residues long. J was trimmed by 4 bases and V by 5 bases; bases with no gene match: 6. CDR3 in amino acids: CASSQGDRGGTEAFF. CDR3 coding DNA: TGTGCCAGTAGTCAAGGGGACAGGGGGGGCACTGAAGCTTTCTTT.

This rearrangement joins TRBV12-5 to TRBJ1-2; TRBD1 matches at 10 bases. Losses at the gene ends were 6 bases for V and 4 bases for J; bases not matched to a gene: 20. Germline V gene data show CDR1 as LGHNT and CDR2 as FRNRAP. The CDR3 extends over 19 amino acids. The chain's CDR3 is CASGSTGTGEYRETYGYTF. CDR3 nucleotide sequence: TGTGCTAGTGGATCGACCGGGACAGGGGAGTACCGGGAGACCTATGGCTACACCTTC.

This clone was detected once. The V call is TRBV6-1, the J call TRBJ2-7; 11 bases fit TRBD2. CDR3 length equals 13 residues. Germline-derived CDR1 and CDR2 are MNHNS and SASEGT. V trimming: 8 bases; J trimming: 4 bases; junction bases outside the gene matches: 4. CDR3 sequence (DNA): TGTGCCAGCCATAGCGGGGGGGTATACGAGCAGTACTTC. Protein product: CASHSGGVYEQYF.

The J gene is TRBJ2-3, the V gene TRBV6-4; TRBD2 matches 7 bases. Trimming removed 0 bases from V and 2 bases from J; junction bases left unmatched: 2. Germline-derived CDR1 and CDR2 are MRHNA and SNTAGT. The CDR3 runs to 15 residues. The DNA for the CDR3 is TGTGCCAGCAGTGACTCGGGGGGGGACACAGATACGCAGTATTTT. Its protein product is CASSDSGGDTDTQYF.

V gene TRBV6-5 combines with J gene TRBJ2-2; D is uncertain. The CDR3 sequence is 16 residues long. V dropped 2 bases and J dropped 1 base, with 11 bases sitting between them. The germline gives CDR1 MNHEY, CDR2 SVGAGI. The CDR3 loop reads CASSYRISRNTGELFF. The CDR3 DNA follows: TGTGCCAGCAGTTACCGGATTAGCAGGAACACCGGGGAGCTGTTTTTT.

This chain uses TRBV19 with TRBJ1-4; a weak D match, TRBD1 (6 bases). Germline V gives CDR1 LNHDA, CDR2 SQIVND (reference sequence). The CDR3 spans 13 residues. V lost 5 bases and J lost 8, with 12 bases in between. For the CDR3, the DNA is TGTGCCAGTAGTCTTATAACAGGGGAAAAACTGTTTTTT. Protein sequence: CASSLITGEKLFF.

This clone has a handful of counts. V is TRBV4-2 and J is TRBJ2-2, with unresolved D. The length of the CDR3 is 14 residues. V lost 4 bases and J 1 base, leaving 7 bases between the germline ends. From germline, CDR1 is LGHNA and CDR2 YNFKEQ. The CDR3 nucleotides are TGTGCCAGCAGCCGAGAGCGGAACACCGGGGAGCTGTTTTTT. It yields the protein CASSRERNTGELFF.

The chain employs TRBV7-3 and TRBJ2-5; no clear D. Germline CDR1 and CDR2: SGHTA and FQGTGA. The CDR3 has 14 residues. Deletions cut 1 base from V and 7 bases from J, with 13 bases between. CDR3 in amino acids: CASSLSSSRLTQYF. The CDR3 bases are TGTGCCAGCAGCTTAAGTTCGTCTCGGTTGACCCAGTACTTC.

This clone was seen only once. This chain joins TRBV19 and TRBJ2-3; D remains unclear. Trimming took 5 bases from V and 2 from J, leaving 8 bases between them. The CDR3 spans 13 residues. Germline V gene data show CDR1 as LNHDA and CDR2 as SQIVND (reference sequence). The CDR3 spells CASSRTDTDTQYF. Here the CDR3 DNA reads TGTGCCAGTAGTCGAACAGACACAGATACGCAGTATTTT.

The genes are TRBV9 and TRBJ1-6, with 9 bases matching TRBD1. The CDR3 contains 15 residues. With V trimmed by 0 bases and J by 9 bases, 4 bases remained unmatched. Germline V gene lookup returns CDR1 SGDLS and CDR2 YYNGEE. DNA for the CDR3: TGTGCCAGCAGCGTAGATTCGGACAGGGGTTCACCCCTCCACTTT. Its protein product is CASSVDSDRGSPLHF.

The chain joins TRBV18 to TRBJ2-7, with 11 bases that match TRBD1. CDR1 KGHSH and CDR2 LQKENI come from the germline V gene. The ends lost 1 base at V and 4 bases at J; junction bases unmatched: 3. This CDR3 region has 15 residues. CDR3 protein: CASSPRTGGEYEQYF. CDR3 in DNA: TGTGCCAGCTCACCACGGACAGGGGGCGAGTACGAGCAGTACTTC. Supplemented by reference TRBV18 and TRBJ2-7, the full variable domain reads NAGVMQNPRHLVRRRGQEARLRCSPMKGHSHVYWYRQLPEEGLKFMVYLQKENIIDESGMPKERFSAEFPKEGPSILRIQQVVRGDSAAYFCASSPRTGGEYEQYFGPGTRLTVT.

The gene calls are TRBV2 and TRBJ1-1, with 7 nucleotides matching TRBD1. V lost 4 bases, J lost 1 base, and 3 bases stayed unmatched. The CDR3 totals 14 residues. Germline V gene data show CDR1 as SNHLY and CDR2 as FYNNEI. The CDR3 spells CASSVRGQNTEAFF. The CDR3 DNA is TGTGCCAGCAGTGTGAGGGGGCAGAACACTGAAGCTTTCTTT. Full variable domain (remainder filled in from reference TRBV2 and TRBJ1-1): EPEVTQTPSHQVTQMGQEVILRCVPISNHLYFYWYRQILGQKVEFLVSFYNNEISEKSEIFDDQFSVERPDGSNFTLKIRSTKLEDSAMYFCASSVRGQNTEAFFGQGTRLTVV.

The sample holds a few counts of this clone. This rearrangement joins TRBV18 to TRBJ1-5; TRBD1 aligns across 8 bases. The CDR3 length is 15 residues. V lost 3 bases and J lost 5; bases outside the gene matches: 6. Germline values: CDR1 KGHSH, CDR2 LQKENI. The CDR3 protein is CASSPGTGQYQPQHF. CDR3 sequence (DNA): TGTGCCAGCTCACCCGGGACAGGCCAGTATCAGCCCCAGCATTTT.

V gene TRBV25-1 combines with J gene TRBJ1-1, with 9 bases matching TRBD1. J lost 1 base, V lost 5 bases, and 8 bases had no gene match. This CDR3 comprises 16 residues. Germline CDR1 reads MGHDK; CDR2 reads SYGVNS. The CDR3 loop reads CASSRGQGLGNTEAFF. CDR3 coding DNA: TGTGCCAGCAGTCGGGGACAGGGTTTAGGGAACACTGAAGCTTTCTTT.

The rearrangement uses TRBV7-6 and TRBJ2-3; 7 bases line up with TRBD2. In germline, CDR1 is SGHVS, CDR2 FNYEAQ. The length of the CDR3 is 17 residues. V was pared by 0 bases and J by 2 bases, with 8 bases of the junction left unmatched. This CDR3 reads CASSLARGGRVTDTQYF. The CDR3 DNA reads TGTGCCAGCAGCTTAGCGCGCGGCGGGAGAGTCACAGATACGCAGTATTTT.